This T cell receptor beta chain came from a study of T cell responses to AZD1222 COVID-19 vaccine. Some clones are missing from TCRdb's copy, which holds only in-frame ones; the method was immunoSEQ multiplex PCR. The sample lists approximately 100,000 clones, roughly nine tenths occurring once. J lost 3 bases, V lost 4 bases, and 0 bases had no gene match. Germline V lookup: CDR1 MNHEY, CDR2 SMNVEV (reference sequence). The CDR3 sequence is 12 residues long. In this sample, this clone turned up once. V and J are TRBV27 and TRBJ2-7, with TRBD2 identical over 7 bases. The receptor was isolated from an adult in good health. The sample was peripheral blood, taken on day 0 of AZD1222 vaccination. Here the CDR3 DNA reads TGTGCCAGCAGTTCTAGCGGCTACGAGCAGTACTTC. This sequence encodes CASSSSGYEQYF.